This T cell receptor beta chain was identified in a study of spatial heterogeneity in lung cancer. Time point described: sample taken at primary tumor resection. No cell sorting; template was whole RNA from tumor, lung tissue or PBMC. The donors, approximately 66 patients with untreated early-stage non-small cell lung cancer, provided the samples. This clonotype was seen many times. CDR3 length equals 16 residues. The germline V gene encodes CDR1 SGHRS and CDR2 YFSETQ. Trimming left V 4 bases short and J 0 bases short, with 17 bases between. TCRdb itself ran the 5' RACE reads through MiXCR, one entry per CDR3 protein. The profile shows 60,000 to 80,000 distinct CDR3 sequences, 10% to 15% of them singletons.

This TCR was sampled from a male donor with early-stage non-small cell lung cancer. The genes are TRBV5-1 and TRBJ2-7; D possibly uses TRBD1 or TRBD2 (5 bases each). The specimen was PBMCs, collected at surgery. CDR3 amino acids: CASSQTGTVSSYEQYF. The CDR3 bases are TGCGCCAGCAGCCAAACCGGGACCGTAAGCTCCTACGAGCAGTACTTC.